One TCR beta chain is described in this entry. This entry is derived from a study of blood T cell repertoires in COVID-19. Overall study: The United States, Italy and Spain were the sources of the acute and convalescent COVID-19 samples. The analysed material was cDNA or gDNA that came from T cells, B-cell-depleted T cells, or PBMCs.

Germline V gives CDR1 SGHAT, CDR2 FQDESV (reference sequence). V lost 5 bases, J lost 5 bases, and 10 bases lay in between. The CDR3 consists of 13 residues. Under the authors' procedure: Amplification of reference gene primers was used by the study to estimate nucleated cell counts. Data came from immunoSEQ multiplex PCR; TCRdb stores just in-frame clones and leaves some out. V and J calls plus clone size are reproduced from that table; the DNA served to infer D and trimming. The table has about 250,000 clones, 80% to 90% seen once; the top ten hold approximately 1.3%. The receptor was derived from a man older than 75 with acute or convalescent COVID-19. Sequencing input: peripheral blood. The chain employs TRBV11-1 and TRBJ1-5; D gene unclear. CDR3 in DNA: TGTGCCAGCAGCAGAGCCACAGATCAGCCCCAGCATTTT. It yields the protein CASSRATDQPQHF.